The entry below describes one TCR beta chain. Its antigen is unknown. No base quality information exists; no much larger clone differs at one position. The germline V gene gives CDR1 as MDHEN and CDR2 as SYDVKM. The junction shows trimming of 4 bases on V and 7 bases on J, plus 26 bases between the germline ends. From cysteine to phenylalanine, the CDR3 is 18 amino acids long. The CDR3 DNA has 54 bases and is translated from base 1. The data stem from a study of shared clonotypes between healthy human individuals (dated by TCRdb to the early 2020s). Context from the whole study: Two women and a few men aged 18 to 49 years were included in the cohort. For each donor, CD4 naive and CD4 memory were each run on three plates, CD8 naive on two plates, and CD8 memory on one plate. The study deeply sequenced blood TCR repertoires of five healthy adults to estimate repertoire size and the extent of clonotype sharing between individuals. To increase sequencing depth and limit assay-specific biases, different laboratories used diverse techniques to prepare libraries and sequence TCR repertoires. Per donor, leukapheresis produced somewhere between about 0.9 and 9.5 billion PBMCs.

CD8 naive samples consisted of CD45RO-negative cells that were positively selected for CCR7, yielding a CD45RA+CCR7+ population without TemRA cells. Healthy HIV-negative adults with no recently reported acute infections or vaccinations were included as donors. Every donor was a Caucasian adult residing in Nashville, Tennessee, USA. Blood was obtained by leukapheresis, after which PBMCs were separated by Ficoll-Histopaque density gradient centrifugation and cryopreserved in liquid nitrogen vapor phase. Purity and quantity of every magnetically sorted T cell population were checked by analytical flow cytometry. From each sorted fraction, genomic DNA was isolated and quantified by UV absorbance on a Nanodrop 2000c. TCR CDR3 regions were amplified from genomic DNA by multiplex PCR using the deep immunoSEQ assay. Extracted genomic DNA from each cell subset was distributed evenly across all wells of several immunoSEQ 96-well plates, and each plate was treated as a replicate. Each replicate PCR for sorted subsets received about 210 ng genomic DNA, equal to tens of thousands of T cell genomes. Purified libraries were measured with a Qubit 3.0 fluorometer, size-checked on a Bioanalyzer 2100, and measured again with the KAPA Library Quantification kit. Each immunoSEQ 96-well plate was sequenced on its own single-read 150-cycle Illumina NextSeq 550 flow cell. In the authors' own workflow: Because the immunoSEQ output held only junctional sequences and lacked quality scores, the filtering could not match the filtering applied to full-length reads. To assign V/J genes and CDR3, sequences were annotated using PyIR, a Python wrapper for IgBLAST v1.9, with IMGT germline references. Reads were filtered out if the reads had weak V/J assignments (E-value above 1e-6), no CDR3, stop codons, out-of-frame junctions, or ambiguous translated residues. A V3J clonotype was defined by an identical inferred V gene, J gene, and CDR3 amino acid sequence. To compute the percentage overlap between repertoires, the number of shared unique clonotypes was divided by the size of the smaller repertoire. Richness of each repertoire was evaluated using RTK rarefaction, the Chao1 estimator, and Recon v2.1 estimates of unobserved clonotypes. OLGA was used to compute generation probabilities for all TCRbeta clonotypes that the gDNA method yielded from a handful of donors. TCRdb's version of the immuneACCESS table is confined to in-frame rearrangements and falls short of the full clone set. An unresolved V gene accounts for under half of the shortfall where checked; the remainder is of unknown origin. V, J and clone size are taken as reported in that table, and D and trimming were inferred from the DNA itself. Counted in this sample were over 2,000,000 clones; 85% to 95% of them appeared once. In total, the top ten clones hold 1.5% to 2% of the sample.

What the research found in general, with its limitations: Compared with non-shared clonotypes, the clonotypes found in all four sorted-subset donors had higher generation probabilities. Incomplete sequencing was indicated by rarefaction of sorted-subset datasets, despite the large sequencing depth. The small number of donors limited the genetic and exposure-history diversity represented. Based on pairwise subsampling, the degree of clonotype sharing among donors was expected to be affected by sequencing depth. Approximately 5% of naive CD4, 3.5% of naive CD8, about 2.5% of memory CD4, and 0.4% of memory CD8 clonotypes were shared across several donors. Estimated clonotype richness was generally larger for naive than for memory subsets. Only blood was sampled, and tissue TCR repertoires likely differ from those in blood.

The receptor comes from a man younger than 35 in good health. Some clones in this sample may be carry-over from other donors' samples. The rearranged segments are TRBV28 and TRBJ2-1, and the D gene may be TRBD1, 6 bases matching. Source material: naive CD8+ T cells from PBMCs. The cell subset or site label of this sample denotes: CD45RA+CCR7+. Here is the DNA: TGTGCCAGCAGTTCACCCGCTCTAGGGACACCCTCCCGGAATGAGCAGTTCTTC. Its protein reads: CASSSPALGTPSRNEQFF.